The source of this T cell receptor beta chain is a study of blood T cell repertoires in COVID-19. Study at large: Acute and convalescent COVID-19 samples came from the United States, Italy and Spain.

The data were produced by immunoSEQ multiplex PCR, yet TCRdb's version contains in-frame clones alone and is incomplete. This table has about 21,000 clones, about 89% appearing once. The clonotype originates from a man between 65 and 80 years old with active COVID-19. The sample consisted of peripheral blood.

The CDR3, as DNA: TGCGCCAGCAGCCGTCCAGGGGGCCTTGAGCAGTTCTTC. Translated: CASSRPGGLEQFF. V gene TRBV5-1 combines with J gene TRBJ2-1; TRBD1 matches 8 bases. The CDR3 totals 13 residues. Per germline, CDR1 SGHRS and CDR2 YFSETQ. Trimming took 4 bases from V and 9 from J; bases not matched to a gene: 6. The whole variable domain, filled in from reference TRBV5-1 and TRBJ2-1, reads KAGVTQTPRYLIKTRGQQVTLSCSPISGHRSVSWYQQTPGQGLQFLFEYFSETQRNKGNFPGRFSGRQFSNSRSEMNVSTLELGDSALYLCASSRPGGLEQFFGPGTRLTVL.